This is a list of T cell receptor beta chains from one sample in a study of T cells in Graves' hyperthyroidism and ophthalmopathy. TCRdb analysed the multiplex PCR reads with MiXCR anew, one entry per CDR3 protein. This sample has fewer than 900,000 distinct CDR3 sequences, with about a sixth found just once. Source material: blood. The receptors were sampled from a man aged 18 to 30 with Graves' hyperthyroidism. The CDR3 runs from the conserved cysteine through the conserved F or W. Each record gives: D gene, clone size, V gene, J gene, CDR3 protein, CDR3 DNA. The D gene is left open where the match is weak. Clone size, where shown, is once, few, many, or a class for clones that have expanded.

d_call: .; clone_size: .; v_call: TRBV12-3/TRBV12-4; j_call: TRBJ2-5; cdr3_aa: CASSGTSREAQYF; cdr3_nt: TGTGCCAGCAGTGGGACAAGCAGGGAGGCCCAGTACTTC
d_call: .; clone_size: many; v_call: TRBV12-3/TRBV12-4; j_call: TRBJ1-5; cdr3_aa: CASSLGRPLRQPQHF; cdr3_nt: TGTGCCAGCAGTCTGGGCAGGCCTCTTCGACAGCCCCAGCATTTT
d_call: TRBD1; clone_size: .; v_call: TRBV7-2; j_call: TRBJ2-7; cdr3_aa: CASRPFTGTGRYEQYF; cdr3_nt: TGTGCCAGCAGACCTTTTACCGGGACAGGAAGATACGAGCAGTACTTC
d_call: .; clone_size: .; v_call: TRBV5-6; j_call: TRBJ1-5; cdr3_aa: CASSPLRGKNSNQPQHF; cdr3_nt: TGTGCCAGCAGCCCCCTCAGGGGAAAAAATAGCAATCAGCCCCAGCATTTT
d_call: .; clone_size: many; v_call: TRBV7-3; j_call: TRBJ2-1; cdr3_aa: CASSLGSRSYNEQFF; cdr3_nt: TGTGCCAGCAGCTTAGGGTCGCGGTCCTACAATGAGCAGTTCTTC
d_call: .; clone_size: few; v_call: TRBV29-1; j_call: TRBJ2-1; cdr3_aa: CSVEEYRGNNEQFF; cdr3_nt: TGCAGCGTTGAAGAATACCGGGGGAACAATGAGCAGTTCTTC
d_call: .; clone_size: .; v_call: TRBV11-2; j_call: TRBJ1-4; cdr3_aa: CASSPSTWGANEKLFF; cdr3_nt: TGTGCCAGCAGCCCCTCTACGTGGGGCGCCAATGAAAAACTGTTTTTT
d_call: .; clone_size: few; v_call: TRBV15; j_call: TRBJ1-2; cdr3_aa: CATSRDRQGGYTF; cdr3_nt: TGTGCCACCAGCAGAGATCGCCAGGGTGGCTACACCTTC
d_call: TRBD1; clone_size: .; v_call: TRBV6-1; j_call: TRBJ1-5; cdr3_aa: CASRDTGTGIAQPQHF; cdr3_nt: TGTGCCAGCAGAGACACCGGGACAGGAATCGCGCAGCCCCAGCATTTT
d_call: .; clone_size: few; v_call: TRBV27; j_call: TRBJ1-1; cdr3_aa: CASSLSPGRTEAFF; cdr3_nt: TGTGCCAGCAGTTTATCACCGGGAAGGACTGAAGCTTTCTTT
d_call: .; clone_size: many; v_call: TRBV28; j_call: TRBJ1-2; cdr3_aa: CASSLWQSTNYGYTF; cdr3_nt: TGTGCCAGCAGTTTATGGCAGTCAACTAACTATGGCTACACCTTC
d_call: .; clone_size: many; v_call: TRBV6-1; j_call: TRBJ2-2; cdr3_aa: CASSYAASPGELFF; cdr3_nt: TGTGCCAGCAGTTACGCGGCGAGCCCCGGGGAGCTGTTTTTT
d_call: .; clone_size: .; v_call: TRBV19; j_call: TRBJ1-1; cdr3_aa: CASLGTWNTEAFF; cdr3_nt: TGTGCCAGTCTGGGGACGTGGAACACTGAAGCTTTCTTT
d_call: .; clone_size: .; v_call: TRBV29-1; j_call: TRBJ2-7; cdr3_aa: CSVGTGTSSYEQYF; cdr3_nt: TGCAGCGTTGGAACCGGGACATCATCATACGAGCAGTACTTC
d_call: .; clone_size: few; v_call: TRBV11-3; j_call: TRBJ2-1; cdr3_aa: CASTKNQGNEQFF; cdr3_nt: TGTGCCAGCACCAAAAACCAGGGAAATGAGCAGTTCTTC
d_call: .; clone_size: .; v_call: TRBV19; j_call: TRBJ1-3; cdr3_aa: CASNRDSGNTIYF; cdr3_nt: TGTGCCAGTAATCGGGACTCTGGAAACACCATATATTTT
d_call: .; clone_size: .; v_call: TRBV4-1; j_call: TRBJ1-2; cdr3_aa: CASSQEGVGEYGYTF; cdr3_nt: TGCGCCAGCAGCCAAGAGGGGGTGGGGGAATATGGCTACACCTTC
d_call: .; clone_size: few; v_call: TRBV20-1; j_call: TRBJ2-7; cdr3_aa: CSARADRQSYEQYF; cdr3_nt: TGCAGTGCTAGAGCTGACAGACAGTCCTACGAGCAGTACTTC
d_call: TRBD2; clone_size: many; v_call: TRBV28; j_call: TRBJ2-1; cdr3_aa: CASSLTGLAGLNEQFF; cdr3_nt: TGTGCCAGCAGTTTAACGGGTCTAGCGGGCCTCAATGAGCAGTTCTTC
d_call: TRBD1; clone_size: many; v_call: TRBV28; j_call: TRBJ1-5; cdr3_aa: CASSSLGTGWNLPQHF; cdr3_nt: TGTGCCAGCAGTTCCCTCGGGACAGGGTGGAATCTGCCCCAGCATTTT
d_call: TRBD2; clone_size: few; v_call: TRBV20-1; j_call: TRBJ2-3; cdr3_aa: CSAIELSGTSGRARTDTQYF; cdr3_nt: TGCAGTGCCATTGAACTCTCCGGGACTAGCGGGAGGGCCCGAACAGATACGCAGTATTTT
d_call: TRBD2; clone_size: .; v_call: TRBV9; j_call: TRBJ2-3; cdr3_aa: CASSVDTGLAGRPDTQYF; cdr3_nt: TGTGCCAGCAGCGTAGATACGGGACTAGCGGGAAGGCCAGATACGCAGTATTTT
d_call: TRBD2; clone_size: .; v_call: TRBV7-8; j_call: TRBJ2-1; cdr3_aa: CASSLPTSGCGDEQFF; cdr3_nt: TGTGCCAGCAGCTTACCGACTAGCGGCTGTGGCGATGAGCAGTTCTTC
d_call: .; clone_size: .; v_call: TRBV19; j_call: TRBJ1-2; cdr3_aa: CASSISQGRGYGYTF; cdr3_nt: TGTGCCAGTAGTATAAGTCAGGGGCGAGGCTATGGCTACACCTTC
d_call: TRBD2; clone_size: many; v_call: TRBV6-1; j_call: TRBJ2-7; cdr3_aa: CATGTSGPWGQYF; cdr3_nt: TGTGCCACCGGGACTAGCGGCCCTTGGGGGCAGTACTTC
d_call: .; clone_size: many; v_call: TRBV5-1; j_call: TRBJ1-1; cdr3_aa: CASSGDLKSTEAFF; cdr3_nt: TGCGCCAGCAGCGGGGACCTAAAGTCCACTGAAGCTTTCTTT
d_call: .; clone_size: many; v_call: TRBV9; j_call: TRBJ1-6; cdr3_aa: CASSRGGSPLHF; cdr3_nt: TGTGCCAGCAGCCGGGGAGGATCACCCCTCCACTTT
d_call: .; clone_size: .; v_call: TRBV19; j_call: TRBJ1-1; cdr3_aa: CASRGTSTRRVDTEAFF; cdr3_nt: TGTGCCAGTAGAGGGACGTCCACCAGGAGGGTAGACACTGAAGCTTTCTTT
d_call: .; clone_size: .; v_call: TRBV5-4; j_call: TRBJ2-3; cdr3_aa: CASSLEGQTSTDTQYF; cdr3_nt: TGTGCCAGCAGCTTGGAGGGGCAAACTAGCACAGATACGCAGTATTTT
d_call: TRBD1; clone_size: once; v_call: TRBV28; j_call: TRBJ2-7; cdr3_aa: CASLAGGLYEQYF; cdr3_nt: TGTGCCAGTTTAGCAGGGGGCCTCTACGAGCAGTACTTC
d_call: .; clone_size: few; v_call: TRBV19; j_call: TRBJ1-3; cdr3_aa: CASSIGGGTSGNTIYF; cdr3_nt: TGTGCCAGTAGTATAGGAGGAGGGACCTCTGGAAACACCATATATTTT
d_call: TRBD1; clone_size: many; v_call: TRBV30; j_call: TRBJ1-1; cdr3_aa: CAWSVQGVGTEAFF; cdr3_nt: TGTGCCTGGAGTGTCCAGGGGGTAGGCACTGAAGCTTTCTTT
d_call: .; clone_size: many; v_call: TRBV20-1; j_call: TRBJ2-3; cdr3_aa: CSVLGGVRQYF; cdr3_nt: TGCAGTGTCCTAGGGGGGGTTAGGCAGTATTTT
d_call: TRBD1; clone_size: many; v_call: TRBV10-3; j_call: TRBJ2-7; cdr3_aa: CAISVDRGGREQYF; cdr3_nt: TGTGCCATCAGTGTGGACAGGGGAGGTCGTGAGCAGTACTTC
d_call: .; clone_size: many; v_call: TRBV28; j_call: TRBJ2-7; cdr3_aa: CASSLWQTPYEQYF; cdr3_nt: TGTGCCAGCAGTTTATGGCAGACGCCCTACGAGCAGTACTTC
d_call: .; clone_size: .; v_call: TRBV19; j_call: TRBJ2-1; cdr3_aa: CASSWRTTYNEQFF; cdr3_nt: TGTGCCAGTAGCTGGCGGACCACCTACAATGAGCAGTTCTTC
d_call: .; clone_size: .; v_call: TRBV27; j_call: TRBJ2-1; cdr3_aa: CASSERPWNEQFF; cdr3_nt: TGTGCCAGCAGTGAAAGGCCTTGGAATGAGCAGTTCTTC
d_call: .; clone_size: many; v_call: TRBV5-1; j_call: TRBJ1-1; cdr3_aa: CASSFTTGEAFF; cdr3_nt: TGCGCCAGCAGCTTCACGACAGGTGAAGCTTTCTTT
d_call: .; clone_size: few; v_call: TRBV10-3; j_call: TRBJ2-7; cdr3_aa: CAMAEGHKSYEQYF; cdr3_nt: TGTGCCATGGCAGAGGGACACAAATCCTACGAGCAGTACTTC
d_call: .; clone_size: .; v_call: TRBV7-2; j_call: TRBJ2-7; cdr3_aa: CASSLGQGSIHEQYF; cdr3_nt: TGTGCCAGCAGCTTAGGGCAGGGGTCTATCCACGAGCAGTACTTC
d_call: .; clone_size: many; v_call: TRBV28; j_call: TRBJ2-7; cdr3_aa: CASSVEGLLAYEQYF; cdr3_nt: TGTGCCAGCAGTGTCGAGGGGCTACTTGCCTACGAGCAGTACTTC
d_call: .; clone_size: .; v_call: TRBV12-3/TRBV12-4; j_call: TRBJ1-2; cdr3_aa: CASSTDSSNYGYTF; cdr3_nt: TGTGCCAGCAGTACGGACAGCTCTAACTATGGCTACACCTTC